These 22 T cell receptor beta chains were all obtained from the same sample, sequenced in a study of PD-L1 blockade in urothelial cancer. Here immunoSEQ multiplex PCR was the method, and the copy in TCRdb shows in-frame clones only, minus some. The table lists over 35,000 clones, just over 90% of them singletons. Time point noted: pretreatment peripheral blood. The starting material was PBMCs, obtained around atezolizumab (anti-PD-L1) treatment. The source is a woman in her sixties or seventies with urothelial cancer.

The genes are TRBV9 and TRBJ2-7, with 11 positions matching TRBD2. This CDR3 comprises 16 residues. V gave up 0 bases and J gave up 2 bases; unmatched junction bases: 4. The V gene's germline CDR1 is SGDLS and CDR2 YYNGEE. DNA for the CDR3: TGTGCCAGCAGCGTAGGGGGGACTAGCGGTACCTACGAGCAGTACTTC. This translates into CASSVGGTSGTYEQYF.

The CDR3 nucleotides read TGTGCCAGCGCCGGCGGCAGTATCGGCTATGGCTACACCTTC. It codes for CASAGGSIGYGYTF. The J gene is TRBJ1-2, the V gene TRBV28; D not certain. Trimming took off 8 bases at V and 4 bases at J, with 17 bases between the two ends. CDR1 and CDR2 from the germline V gene are MDHEN and SYDVKM. The CDR3 is 14 amino acids.

This clone appeared a single time. The chain employs TRBV29-1 and TRBJ1-1; D gene ambiguous. Between the trimmed V and J ends, which lost 8 bases and 4 bases, there was a span of 11 bases. The CDR3 extends over 11 amino acids. The germline V gene encodes CDR1 SQVTM and CDR2 ANQGSEA. The CDR3 DNA is TGCAGCTCCGAGGTTTCCACTGAAGCTTTCTTT. Its protein product is CSSEVSTEAFF.

V is TRBV6-6 and J is TRBJ2-1, with D possibly TRBD2 on 5 matching bases. Per the germline V gene, CDR1 is MNHNY and CDR2 is SVGAGI (reference sequence). CDR3 size: 13 residues. With 6 bases removed from V and 8 bases from J, the gap between germline ends came to 14 bases. The CDR3 spells CASSGYSGYEQFF. CDR3 DNA sequence: TGTGCCAGCAGCGGATACAGCGGCTATGAGCAGTTCTTC.

The chain links TRBV11-2 to TRBJ2-7, with 7 bases identical to TRBD2. Germline V gene data show CDR1 as SGHAT and CDR2 as FQNNGV. The CDR3 contains 15 residues. The junction had 6 bases not matched to a gene; V was cut back by 1 base and J by 3 bases. CDR3 sequence: CASSLVSGLDYEQYF. The CDR3 DNA follows: TGTGCCAGCAGCTTAGTTTCAGGACTAGACTACGAGCAGTACTTC. Using reference TRBV11-2 and TRBJ2-7 for the parts outside the CDR3, the full variable domain is EAGVAQSPRYKIIEKRQSVAFWCNPISGHATLYWYQQILGQGPKLLIQFQNNGVVDDSQLPKDRFSAERLKGVDSTLKIQPAKLEDSAVYLCASSLVSGLDYEQYFGPGTRLTVT.

The chain recombines TRBV5-8 with TRBJ2-7, with D tentatively TRBD2 (5 bases). Trimming shortened V by 4 bases and J by 12 bases, and 20 bases separated the two germline ends. The CDR3 is made up of 13 amino acids. Germline CDR1 is SGHTS and CDR2 is YDEGEE. CDR3 amino acids: CASSPRSRVQGYF. The CDR3 coding sequence is TGTGCCAGCAGCCCCCGTTCGCGGGTTCAAGGGTACTTC.

This clone came up a few times. The chain uses TRBV28 and TRBJ2-3; 11 nucleotides line up with TRBD2. Germline values: CDR1 MDHEN, CDR2 SYDVKM. This CDR3 is 16 amino acids long. Losses at the gene ends were 6 bases for V and 4 bases for J; bases not matched to a gene: 9. This chain's CDR3 is CASRGHVAGGSDTQYF. CDR3 bases: TGTGCCAGCAGGGGGCATGTAGCGGGAGGGTCAGATACGCAGTATTTT.

The gene calls are TRBV29-1 and TRBJ1-2; 7 bases align to TRBD1. Germline V lookup: CDR1 SQVTM, CDR2 ANQGSEA. With V trimmed by 0 bases and J by 6 bases, 4 bases remained unmatched. This CDR3 is built from 13 residues. This CDR3 reads CSVEDRGGNGYTF. CDR3 in DNA: TGCAGCGTTGAAGATCGAGGGGGCAATGGCTACACCTTC.

A single count supports this clone. Here the CDR3 omits its conserved ending phenylalanine or tryptophan, so a read error is the likely source. The DNA is omitted, as the CDR3 cannot be located on it reliably, and the CDR3 follows TCRdb's listing. The chain is built from TRBV20-1 and TRBJ2-7; the D call in the table, TRBD2, was not verified against the DNA. Ends included, the CDR3 has 11 residues. Germline V gene data show CDR1 as DFQATT and CDR2 as SNEGSKA (reference sequence). This CDR3 reads CSARPQSAETL.

V is TRBV7-3 and J is TRBJ2-3; 12 bases match TRBD2. The CDR3 is made up of 17 amino acids. The V and J ends lost 5 bases and 1 base, in that order; junction bases with no gene match: 7. The V gene's germline CDR1 is SGHTA and CDR2 FQGTGA. CDR3 sequence reads: CASSASRTSGGTDTQYF. The CDR3 coding sequence is TGTGCCAGCAGCGCGTCCCGGACTAGCGGGGGCACAGATACGCAGTATTTT.

The chain carries TRBV4-3 and TRBJ2-7; D gene ambiguous. The CDR3 extends over 15 amino acids. Germline CDR1 is LGHNA and CDR2 is YSLEER. Trimming stripped 0 bases from V and 1 base from J, with 10 bases between. The CDR3 bases are TGCGCCAGCAGCCAAGATTGGGTCGGGTCCTACGAGCAGTACTTC. Translation gives CASSQDWVGSYEQYF.

J is TRBJ1-5 and V is TRBV7-9, with TRBD1 matching 8 bases. Germline V lookup: CDR1 SEHNR, CDR2 FQNEAQ (reference sequence). J gave up 6 bases and V 0 bases, and 7 bases lay outside the gene matches. The CDR3 has 16 residues. CDR3 amino acids: CASSLASGGGGQPQHF. DNA for the CDR3: TGTGCCAGCAGCTTAGCGTCAGGGGGCGGCGGTCAGCCCCAGCATTTT. Combining the CDR3 with reference TRBV7-9 and TRBJ1-5 gives the whole variable domain DTGVSQNPRHKITKRGQNVTFRCDPISEHNRLYWYRQTLGQGPEFLTYFQNEAQLEKSRLLSDRFSAERPKGSFSTLEIQRTEQGDSAMYLCASSLASGGGGQPQHFGDGTRLSIL.

This clone has more than one count but fewer than ten. This chain joins TRBV4-3 and TRBJ1-1; D is uncertain. Trimming took off 4 bases at V and 1 base at J, with 13 bases between the two ends. In germline, CDR1 is LGHNA, CDR2 YSLEER. The CDR3 consists of 15 residues. The CDR3 sequence is CASSREWRGNTEAFF. Here the CDR3 DNA reads TGCGCCAGCAGCCGCGAATGGCGGGGGAACACTGAAGCTTTCTTT.

The chain employs TRBV5-1 and TRBJ2-2, with TRBD2 identical over 7 bases. Per the germline V gene, CDR1 is SGHRS and CDR2 is YFSETQ. CDR3 length: 14 amino acids. V dropped 6 bases and J dropped 0; count of bases not matched to a gene: 2. This CDR3 is CASIGTTNTGELFF. The CDR3 DNA reads as TGCGCCAGCATCGGGACTACGAACACCGGGGAGCTGTTTTTT.

The chain has TRBV7-2 and TRBJ2-1; 8 bases align to TRBD2. The CDR3 consists of 14 residues. The ends lost 4 bases at V and 4 bases at J; junction bases unmatched: 3. CDR1 SGHTA and CDR2 FQGNSA come from the germline V gene. The CDR3 nucleotides are TGTGCCAGCAGCTCCGCGGGGGGATACAATGAGCAGTTCTTC. Translated, it gives CASSSAGGYNEQFF. The full variable domain, its missing parts supplied by reference TRBV7-2 and TRBJ2-1, is GAGVSQSPSNKVTEKGKDVELRCDPISGHTALYWYRQSLGQGLEFLIYFQGNSAPDKSGLPSDRFSAERTGGSVSTLTIQRTQQEDSAVYLCASSSAGGYNEQFFGPGTRLTVL.

In this sample, this clone turned up once. This chain joins TRBV28 and TRBJ2-3, with D perhaps matching TRBD2 (6 bases). CDR3 length: 20 amino acids. Germline V gene lookup returns CDR1 MDHEN and CDR2 SYDVKM. V lost 5 bases and J lost 0, with 27 bases in between. This chain's CDR3 is CASSPLFVTSSWLSTDTQYF. In DNA, the CDR3 is TGTGCCAGCAGTCCCCTATTTGTTACTAGCTCGTGGTTGAGCACAGATACGCAGTATTTT.

The chain is built from TRBV5-1 and TRBJ2-3; 7 bases agree with TRBD1. The CDR3 is 15 amino acids. Germline V gene sequence: CDR1 SGHRS, CDR2 YFSETQ. Trimming took 1 base from V and 2 from J; bases not matched to a gene: 4. DNA of the CDR3: TGCGCCAGCAGCTTGATGACAGGGAACACAGATACGCAGTATTTT. Its translation is CASSLMTGNTDTQYF.

In DNA, the CDR3 is TGTGCCAGCAGCCAAACCAGGGGGGCGGCTTACGAGCAGTACTTC. It encodes CASSQTRGAAYEQYF. The chain uses TRBV14 and TRBJ2-7; tentative D call: TRBD1 (7 bases). Trimming pared 2 bases from V and 4 bases from J, leaving 15 bases between. CDR1 is SGHDN and CDR2 is FVKESK in the germline V gene. The CDR3 runs 15 residues.

This chain joins TRBV7-2 and TRBJ2-7; TRBD1 aligns across 9 bases. CDR3 length: 16 residues. V lost 5 bases to trimming and J lost 4 bases; unmatched junction nucleotides: 12. CDR1 is SGHTA and CDR2 is FQGNSA in the germline V gene. CDR3 sequence reads: CASSLLGTGPKYEQYF. CDR3 DNA sequence: TGTGCCAGCAGCCTCCTTGGGACAGGGCCGAAGTACGAGCAGTACTTC.

The chain recombines TRBV19 with TRBJ1-2; no clear D gene. V lost 7 bases to trimming and J lost 4 bases, with 10 bases between them. The CDR3 covers 12 residues. CDR1 and CDR2 from the germline V gene are LNHDA and SQIVND (reference sequence). CDR3 nucleotides: TGTGCCAGTACCCTTGGCGGCTATGGCTACACCTTC. Its translation is CASTLGGYGYTF.

The CDR3 is CASSLGLAAASTDTQYF. The DNA for the CDR3 is TGTGCCAGCAGCTTGGGACTTGCCGCCGCCAGCACAGATACGCAGTATTTT. This chain uses TRBV5-6 with TRBJ2-3; no clear D gene. The CDR3 has 17 amino acids. V lost 0 bases to trimming and J lost 0 bases, with 14 bases between them. Germline V gene sequence: CDR1 SGHDT, CDR2 YYEEEE. Using reference TRBV5-6 and TRBJ2-3 for the parts outside the CDR3, the full variable domain is DAGVTQSPTHLIKTRGQQVTLRCSPKSGHDTVSWYQQALGQGPQFIFQYYEEEERQRGNFPDRFSGHQFPNYSSELNVNALLLGDSALYLCASSLGLAAASTDTQYFGPGTRLTVL.

This chain uses TRBV14 with TRBJ2-3; no firm D call. V was trimmed by 4 bases and J by 4 bases, leaving 15 bases between them. CDR1 and CDR2 (germline): SGHDN, FVKESK. The CDR3 is 15 residues long. CDR3 in amino acids: CASSPHAYRADTQYF. CDR3 coding DNA: TGTGCCAGCAGCCCCCACGCTTATCGGGCAGATACGCAGTATTTT.